The rows below give T cell receptor beta chains drawn from one sample of a study of human T cells and chemical hapten exposure. From the RACE reads, TCRdb called clonotypes with MiXCR, one entry per CDR3 protein. The sample has about 140,000 distinct CDR3 sequences, over 9.5% seen once. Sequenced material: whole blood, taken in connection with sensitization to the hapten diphenylcyclopropenone (DPC). These receptors came from a woman between 50 and 59 years old with alopecia areata. Some clones in this sample may be carry-over from other donors' samples. Both conserved end residues are part of each CDR3. A D gene is named only where the DNA matches it firmly. Only some rows state a clone size, as once, few, many or a class for expanded clones.

clone_size	j_call	d_call	cdr3_length	v_call	cdr3_aa	cdr3_nt
many	TRBJ2-1	TRBD2	17	TRBV6-5	CASSYARLAGGLNEQFF	TGTGCCAGCAGTTACGCGAGACTAGCGGGCGGTCTCAATGAGCAGTTCTTC
few	TRBJ2-1	TRBD2	14	TRBV3-1	CASRPSGTYNEQFF	TGTGCCAGCAGGCCTAGCGGGACCTACAATGAGCAGTTCTTC
-	TRBJ2-7	TRBD1	16	TRBV6-6	CASSYPAGQGAHEQYF	TGTGCCAGCAGTTACCCCGCGGGACAGGGGGCCCACGAGCAGTACTTC
-	TRBJ2-7	-	14	TRBV27	CASSSSRGPYEQYF	TGTGCCAGCAGTTCCTCTAGAGGGCCCTACGAGCAGTACTTC
few	TRBJ2-6	-	17	TRBV7-2	CASSLAPTGSGANVLTF	TGTGCCAGCAGCTTAGCCCCAACTGGCTCTGGGGCCAACGTCCTGACTTTC
-	TRBJ2-7	-	16	TRBV21-1	CASSLGERWSSYEQYF	TGTGCCAGCAGCCTGGGGGAGCGGTGGAGCTCCTACGAGCAGTACTTC
many	TRBJ1-2	-	16	TRBV7-2	CASSLSGSAVMGGYTF	TGTGCCAGCAGCTTATCGGGTTCGGCAGTTATGGGTGGCTACACCTTC
few	TRBJ2-2	-	15	TRBV9	CASSRDWSTTGELFF	TGTGCCAGCTCTCGGGACTGGAGCACCACCGGGGAGCTGTTTTTT
-	TRBJ1-3	-	15	TRBV12-3/TRBV12-4	CASSFVLQGLNTIYF	TGTGCCAGCAGTTTTGTCCTACAGGGTTTGAACACCATATATTTT
-	TRBJ2-7	TRBD2	15	TRBV20-1	CSASPTSGTSYEQYF	TGCAGTGCTAGTCCGACTAGCGGGACCTCCTACGAGCAGTACTTC
-	TRBJ2-5	TRBD2	15	TRBV19	CASSATSGAQETQYF	TGTGCCAGTAGTGCGACTAGCGGGGCACAAGAGACCCAGTACTTC
few	TRBJ2-3	-	15	TRBV20-1	CSAESAQKGTDTQYF	TGCAGTGCGGAGTCAGCGCAAAAGGGTACAGATACGCAGTATTTT
many	TRBJ2-5	-	14	TRBV6-6	CASSYGRTQETQYF	TGTGCCAGCAGTTACGGCAGGACCCAAGAGACCCAGTACTTC
-	TRBJ1-5	-	16	TRBV27	CASSLWGTGPNQPQHF	TGTGCCAGCAGTTTATGGGGGACGGGCCCCAATCAGCCCCAGCATTTT
many	TRBJ1-1	-	13	TRBV3-1	CASSQVVTAEAFF	TGTGCCAGCAGCCAAGTTGTAACAGCTGAAGCTTTCTTT
many	TRBJ1-5	-	13	TRBV19	CASTKGVWQPQHF	TGTGCCAGTACTAAGGGGGTTTGGCAGCCCCAGCATTTT
-	TRBJ2-7	TRBD1	12	TRBV29-1	CSVGQGAYEQYF	TGCAGCGTTGGACAGGGGGCTTACGAGCAGTACTTC
many	TRBJ2-7	TRBD2	15	TRBV20-1	CSAVPGGSIAYEQYF	TGCAGTGCCGTTCCCGGCGGGAGTATTGCCTACGAGCAGTACTTC
many	TRBJ2-1	TRBD1	15	TRBV20-1	CSASERDRVYNEQFF	TGCAGTGCTAGCGAAAGGGACAGGGTTTACAATGAGCAGTTCTTC
many	TRBJ1-1	-	13	TRBV20-1	CSASMTGNTEAFF	TGCAGTGCTAGCATGACAGGGAACACTGAAGCTTTCTTT
-	TRBJ1-6	-	14	TRBV7-2	CASSSDGNNSPLHF	TGTGCCAGCAGCTCGGACGGAAATAATTCACCCCTCCACTTT
-	TRBJ1-4	-	14	TRBV7-2	CASSVPSFNEKLFF	TGTGCCAGCAGCGTGCCCAGTTTTAATGAAAAACTGTTTTTT
-	TRBJ2-1	-	16	TRBV20-1	CSARDIPVDRYNEQFF	TGCAGTGCTAGAGATATTCCCGTTGACCGCTACAATGAGCAGTTCTTC
many	TRBJ2-1	-	12	TRBV7-9	CASSLAGPEQFF	TGTGCCAGCAGCTTAGCCGGGCCTGAGCAGTTCTTC
few	TRBJ2-3	-	15	TRBV30	CAWSVDGTSTDTQYF	TGTGCCTGGAGTGTGGACGGGACTAGCACAGATACGCAGTATTTT
many	TRBJ1-5	-	13	TRBV18	CASSDGQHQPQHF	TGTGCCAGCTCAGATGGCCAGCATCAGCCCCAGCATTTT
-	TRBJ1-1	-	13	TRBV11-2	CASSLVLGQEAFF	TGTGCCAGCAGCTTAGTGTTAGGACAAGAAGCTTTCTTT
few	TRBJ1-2	-	14	TRBV27	CASSLNSDRKGYTF	TGTGCCAGCAGCTTAAATTCGGACAGAAAAGGCTACACCTTC
-	TRBJ2-1	TRBD2	17	TRBV6-1	CASTPGLAGSSYNEQFF	TGTGCCAGCACCCCGGGCCTAGCGGGGAGCTCCTACAATGAGCAGTTCTTC
-	TRBJ2-7	-	16	TRBV11-3	CASSLGVGTLSYEQYF	TGTGCCAGCAGCTTAGGCGTCGGGACTCTCTCCTACGAGCAGTACTTC
-	TRBJ2-1	TRBD2	16	TRBV24-1	CATSDLRGGAYNEQFF	TGTGCCACCAGTGATCTACGGGGAGGGGCCTACAATGAGCAGTTCTTC
few	TRBJ2-1	TRBD2	17	TRBV28	CASSLGASGRVYNEQFF	TGTGCCAGCAGTTTAGGGGCTAGCGGGAGGGTCTACAATGAGCAGTTCTTC
few	TRBJ2-7	-	16	TRBV7-9	CASSPWDSLVGYEQYF	TGTGCCAGCAGCCCGTGGGACTCCCTCGTGGGCTACGAGCAGTACTTC
once	TRBJ2-7	-	14	TRBV10-3	CAISESTGTYEQYF	TGTGCCATCAGTGAGTCGACAGGTACCTACGAGCAGTACTTC
many	TRBJ1-4	-	13	TRBV11-3	CASSVVYSGKLFF	TGTGCCAGCAGCGTAGTTTACAGCGGAAAACTGTTTTTT
few	TRBJ2-1	TRBD2	15	TRBV19	CASSIGSGDYNEQFF	TGTGCCAGTAGTATAGGAAGCGGGGATTACAATGAGCAGTTCTTC
many	TRBJ1-3	-	16	TRBV16	CASSQSNQHSGNTIYF	TGTGCCAGCAGCCAATCGAACCAGCACTCTGGAAACACCATATATTTT
-	TRBJ2-3	-	17	TRBV24-1	CATSDLLGQGGPDTQYF	TGTGCCACCAGTGATTTGCTAGGGCAGGGTGGTCCAGATACGCAGTATTTT
-	TRBJ2-5	-	15	TRBV11-3	CASSLGGGIGETQYF	TGTGCCAGCAGCTTGGGTGGCGGGATCGGAGAGACCCAGTACTTC
many	TRBJ2-7	TRBD1	14	TRBV7-9	CASSTGQGTYEQYF	TGTGCCAGCAGCACCGGACAGGGTACCTACGAGCAGTACTTC
few	TRBJ2-2	TRBD1	13	TRBV29-1	CSVRTGWTGELFF	TGCAGCGTCCGGACAGGGTGGACCGGGGAGCTGTTTTTT
few	TRBJ2-1	TRBD1	15	TRBV19	CASSATGGSYNEQFF	TGTGCCAGTAGTGCCACAGGGGGCTCCTACAATGAGCAGTTCTTC
few	TRBJ2-3	-	14	TRBV9	CASSVAAYTDTQYF	TGTGCCAGCAGCGTAGCAGCGTACACAGATACGCAGTATTTT
-	TRBJ2-5	-	13	TRBV5-1	CASSLVGTQTQYF	TGCGCCAGCAGCTTGGTAGGGACGCAGACCCAGTACTTC
-	TRBJ1-3	-	15	TRBV5-1	CASSLDKSSGNTIYF	TGCGCCAGCAGCTTGGACAAGAGCTCTGGAAACACCATATATTTT
-	TRBJ2-7	TRBD2	15	TRBV5-4	CASSSLAGAEYEQHF	TGTGCCAGCAGCTCTTTAGCGGGGGCAGAGTACGAGCAGCACTTC
few	TRBJ1-1	TRBD1	14	TRBV6-6	CASSFLTGGTEAFF	TGTGCCAGCAGTTTCCTAACAGGGGGCACTGAAGCTTTCTTT
few	TRBJ2-7	TRBD2	14	TRBV10-3	CAIGSSGRSYEQYF	TGTGCCATCGGGAGTAGCGGGCGCTCCTACGAGCAGTACTTC
many	TRBJ2-3	-	15	TRBV11-2	CASSLATGRADTQYF	TGTGCCAGCAGCTTAGCTACAGGGAGGGCAGATACGCAGTATTTT
-	TRBJ2-1	TRBD2	19	TRBV24-1	CATSDPGTSGRSIHNEQFF	TGTGCCACCAGTGATCCTGGGACTAGCGGGAGGTCCATCCACAATGAGCAGTTCTTC
-	TRBJ1-2	TRBD1	13	TRBV7-2	CASSPGQGRGYTF	TGTGCCAGCAGCCCGGGACAGGGAAGAGGCTACACCTTC
few	TRBJ2-1	-	11	TRBV29-1	CSVTGAGEQFF	TGCAGCGTCACAGGGGCGGGAGAGCAGTTCTTC
-	TRBJ2-7	TRBD2	15	TRBV4-1	CASSLVAGQSYEQYF	TGCGCCAGCAGCCTGGTAGCGGGTCAATCCTACGAGCAGTACTTC
-	TRBJ2-6	-	16	TRBV4-1	CASSQGSSSGANVLTF	TGCGCCAGCAGCCAAGGATCAAGCTCTGGGGCCAACGTCCTGACTTTC
few	TRBJ2-1	TRBD2	18	TRBV29-1	CSVVNPIRLAGDYNEQFF	TGCAGCGTTGTAAACCCTATCCGACTAGCGGGAGACTACAATGAGCAGTTCTTC
few	TRBJ2-7	-	15	TRBV5-1	CASSTGGARDYEQYF	TGCGCCAGCAGCACAGGAGGGGCGAGAGACTACGAGCAGTACTTC
many	TRBJ2-7	-	15	TRBV11-3	CASSRLASTSYEQYF	TGTGCCAGCAGCCGCCTAGCCTCGACTTCCTACGAGCAGTACTTC
-	TRBJ2-1	TRBD2	16	TRBV7-2	CASSLVGTRALDEQFF	TGTGCCAGCAGCTTAGTAGGGACTAGGGCCCTGGATGAGCAGTTCTTC
-	TRBJ1-1	-	15	TRBV14	CASSSRGTSGTEAFF	TGTGCCAGCAGCTCGCGCGGGACCTCGGGGACTGAAGCTTTCTTT
many	TRBJ2-4	-	15	TRBV5-1	CASSRTGAAKNIQYF	TGCGCCAGCAGCAGGACGGGTGCGGCCAAAAACATTCAGTACTTC